These 20 T cell receptor beta chains were sequenced from one sample in a study of post-analysis software for immune sequencing data. Study observations and caveats: About 5 TRBV segments occurring more often in patients than controls included TRBV5-6, TRBV5-1 and TRBV20-1.

TCR beta libraries were prepared from cDNA with unique molecular identifiers. TCRdb re-derived calls from the PCR reads in MiXCR, one entry per CDR3 protein. This table holds about 540,000 distinct CDR3 sequences, roughly 34% found once. Their cognate antigens are unknown. Sequencing was done on a sample of blood. The receptors come from a girl aged 2-17 years with multiple sclerosis.

V gene TRBV7-9 combines with J gene TRBJ2-1, with D perhaps TRBD1 or TRBD2 (5 bases each). There are 15 residues in the CDR3. V was pared by 5 bases and J by 8 bases, with 19 bases between. Germline CDR1 SEHNR, CDR2 FQNEAQ (reference sequence). The CDR3, as DNA: TGTGCCAGCAGCCGCCGGGACCCCGATTTAGATGAGCAGTTCTTC. This codes for CASSRRDPDLDEQFF.

The gene calls are TRBV11-2 and TRBJ2-1, with 8 bases aligning to TRBD1. CDR1 SGHAT and CDR2 FQNNGV come from the germline V gene. This CDR3 has 15 residues. V shed 8 bases and J 3 bases; nucleotides not matched to a gene: 9. The CDR3 DNA reads TGTGCCAGCGGATCTAGGACAGGGAGCTACAATGAGCAGTTCTTC. Translation gives CASGSRTGSYNEQFF. Full variable domain (remainder filled in from reference TRBV11-2 and TRBJ2-1): EAGVAQSPRYKIIEKRQSVAFWCNPISGHATLYWYQQILGQGPKLLIQFQNNGVVDDSQLPKDRFSAERLKGVDSTLKIQPAKLEDSAVYLCASGSRTGSYNEQFFGPGTRLTVL.

The chain has TRBV10-2 and TRBJ1-1; no firm D call. Germline-derived CDR1 and CDR2 are WSHSY and SAAADI. The CDR3 sequence is 13 residues long. Trimming took off 7 bases at V and 1 base at J, with 10 bases between the two ends. CDR3 nucleotide sequence: TGCGCCAGCACCTATCCGGGGAACACTGAAGCTTTCTTT. It codes for CASTYPGNTEAFF.

The chain combines TRBV10-3 with TRBJ2-3; weak D call: TRBD2 (6 bases). CDR3 length equals 10 residues. Germline-derived CDR1 and CDR2 are ENHRY and SYGVKD. V was clipped by 8 bases and J by 10 bases, with 10 bases between them. The chain's CDR3 is CAIGSGAQYF. CDR3 DNA sequence: TGTGCCATCGGTTCGGGGGCGCAGTATTTT.

CDR3 region: CSVGEGGQGNEQFF. The DNA for the CDR3 is TGCAGCGTTGGAGAGGGGGGGCAGGGTAATGAGCAGTTCTTC. The rearrangement joins TRBV29-1 to TRBJ2-1, with TRBD2 as a possible D gene (7 bases). Trimming stripped 4 bases from V and 7 bases from J, with 17 bases between. CDR1 SQVTM and CDR2 ANQGSEA come from the germline V gene. This CDR3 spans 14 amino acids.

The chain has TRBV24-1 and TRBJ2-5, with a possible D match to TRBD2 (6 bases). This CDR3 has 16 amino acids. CDR1 and CDR2 from the germline V gene are KGHDR and SFDVKD. The V gene lost 0 bases and the J gene lost 1 base, with 11 bases spanning the gap. The CDR3 DNA follows: TGTGCCACCAGTGATTTGACTAGCCGGGGCCAAGAGACCCAGTACTTC. Amino acid sequence: CATSDLTSRGQETQYF.

On this clonotype itself: Sequence at one end of the junction differs from germline and may be a read error. The chain carries TRBV10-2 and TRBJ1-6; D is undetermined. Germline CDR1 WSHSY, CDR2 SAAADI. CDR3 length: 17 residues. The CDR3 DNA reads as TGCGCCAGCAGTGAGTCGTTAGGGAGCTCCTATAATTCACTCCTCCACTTT. Its protein product is CASSESLGSSYNSLLHF.

This clonotype turned up a few times. The rearrangement uses TRBV6-5 and TRBJ2-5; possibly TRBD1 for D (5 bases). Looked up from germline, CDR1 is MNHEY and CDR2 is SVGAGI. Trimming removed 5 bases at V and 1 base at J, with 8 bases between. This CDR3 is built from 13 residues. For the CDR3, the DNA is TGTGCCAGCAGTACTGACAGCCAAGAGACCCAGTACTTC. Residues: CASSTDSQETQYF.

The chain couples TRBV3-1 to TRBJ2-5; 9 bases are shared with TRBD2. The V gene end was trimmed by 0 bases and the J gene end by 11 bases; junction bases not matched to a gene: 16. The CDR3 loop spans 17 amino acids. Germline V gene lookup returns CDR1 LGHDT and CDR2 YNNKEL (reference sequence). The CDR3 DNA sequence: TGTGCCAGCAGCCAAGAGGCGGGAGAAGCGGGGGGAGATGAGCAGTACTTC. Its translation: CASSQEAGEAGGDEQYF.

The gene calls are TRBV29-1 and TRBJ2-5; D perhaps matches TRBD2 (6 bases). The CDR3 extends over 13 amino acids. The V end was cut by 3 bases, the J end by 0 bases, with 8 bases between. Germline values: CDR1 SQVTM, CDR2 ANQGSEA. CDR3 in DNA: TGCAGCGTTGAGGGGGACTACCAAGAGACCCAGTACTTC. It codes for CSVEGDYQETQYF.

This clonotype came up once. The rearrangement joins TRBV20-1 to TRBJ2-2, with D perhaps matching TRBD2 (5 bases). Looked up from germline, CDR1 is DFQATT and CDR2 is SNEGSKA (reference sequence). V lost 6 bases and J lost 4, with 21 bases in between. This CDR3 contains 16 residues. The CDR3 DNA is TGCAGTGCCCGCCCAACGGGCTCCCGGGGCACCGGGGAGCTGTTTTTT. Protein sequence: CSARPTGSRGTGELFF.

This clonotype was counted ten times or more. The rearrangement links TRBV5-5 to TRBJ2-1, with TRBD1 matching 10 bases. The CDR3 is 14 amino acids. V gave up 1 base and J gave up 10 bases; unmatched junction bases: 5. In germline, CDR1 is SGHKS, CDR2 YYEKEE (reference sequence). The CDR3 reads CASSLRQGAGEQFF. The CDR3 DNA sequence: TGTGCCAGCAGCTTGAGACAGGGGGCGGGCGAGCAGTTCTTC.

The genes are TRBV20-1 and TRBJ1-1; D may be TRBD1 (5 bases). This CDR3 has 15 residues. CDR1 and CDR2 (germline): DFQATT, SNEGSKA (reference sequence). V lost 3 bases and J 3 bases, leaving 17 bases between the germline ends. The CDR3 loop reads CSASISGKGYTEAFF. The CDR3 DNA reads TGCAGTGCTAGCATCTCTGGGAAGGGGTACACTGAAGCTTTCTTT.

This sequence joins TRBV11-2 and TRBJ1-4; no definite D call. Germline CDR1 is SGHAT and CDR2 is FQNNGV. The CDR3 sequence is 15 residues long. V lost 3 bases and J lost 0, with 8 bases in between. For the CDR3, the DNA is TGTGCCAGCAGCTTTGGAGGTTCAACTAATGAAAAACTGTTTTTT. Protein: CASSFGGSTNEKLFF.

The rearrangement links TRBV6-5 to TRBJ2-3; 11 positions agree with TRBD2. Germline assignment: CDR1 MNHEY and CDR2 SVGAGI. The CDR3 has 15 residues. In DNA, the CDR3 is TGTGTCACCAGATTGGGGACTAGCGGAACAGATACGCAGTATTTT. Encoded protein: CVTRLGTSGTDTQYF.

V usage is TRBV21-1 and J usage is TRBJ1-2; TRBD1, as called in the table, went unchecked against the DNA. TRBV21-1 is listed as a pseudogene. CDR3 size: 16 residues. CDR3 region: CASSPRLGGRPPRYTF. Written as DNA, the CDR3 is TGTGCCAGCAGCCCCAGACTCGGGGGCCGCCCACCGCGCTACACCTTC.

The DNA for the CDR3 is TGTGCCAGCAGCCCATTATCGGAAAGCGGGCTCGGGCCTTACACAGATACGCAGTATTTT. It translates to CASSPLSESGLGPYTDTQYF. This chain connects TRBV7-2 to TRBJ2-3; weak D call: TRBD2 (6 bases). CDR3 length: 20 amino acids. V lost 5 bases, J lost 2 bases, and 29 bases lay in between. From germline, CDR1 is SGHTA and CDR2 FQGNSA.

The chain couples TRBV20-1 to TRBJ1-2; 8 nucleotides align to TRBD1. The CDR3 consists of 13 residues. The V segment lost 3 bases and the J segment 2 bases; nucleotides outside the gene matches: 2. The germline gives CDR1 DFQATT, CDR2 SNEGSKA (reference sequence). The CDR3, as DNA: TGCAGTGCTAGGACAGGGGAGAACTATGGCTACACCTTC. It encodes CSARTGENYGYTF.

The V and J genes are TRBV20-1 and TRBJ2-5; D might be TRBD1 (5 bases). Per germline, CDR1 DFQATT and CDR2 SNEGSKA (reference sequence). This CDR3 spans 14 amino acids. Trimming cost V 6 bases and J 1 base, with 15 bases left between them. CDR3 nucleotides: TGCAGTGCACCGACCCAGGGCCTCCAAGAGACCCAGTACTTC. It yields the protein CSAPTQGLQETQYF.

CDR3 DNA: TGTGCCAGCAGCTTGGGTACTAGCGGGGGGGCCGGTACGCAGTATTTT. Translation gives CASSLGTSGGAGTQYF. V usage is TRBV5-6 and J usage is TRBJ2-3, with TRBD2 matching 13 bases. Germline assignment: CDR1 SGHDT and CDR2 YYEEEE. Losses at the gene ends were 0 bases for V and 8 bases for J; bases not matched to a gene: 6. The CDR3 has 16 residues.